This entry lists 26 T cell receptor beta chains sequenced from one sample in a study of cytomegalovirus exposure and HLA in healthy donors. PCR used 60 Vbeta primers and 13 Jbeta primers. Using immunoSEQ multiplex PCR, the repertoire was profiled, and TCRdb retains in-frame clones only, with some absent. This table holds 55,000 to 80,000 clones, roughly 80% found once. The sequencing sample was made of PBMCs. These receptors came from a woman between 40 and 50 years old in good health and CMV-seropositive.

This chain connects TRBV19 to TRBJ1-2, with D tentatively TRBD1 (5 bases). The CDR3 has 15 residues. In germline, CDR1 is LNHDA, CDR2 SQIVND (reference sequence). V lost 1 base, J lost 7 bases, and 16 bases lay in between. CDR3 protein: CASSIGIQGSGGYTF. The CDR3 DNA follows: TGTGCCAGTAGTATAGGTATCCAGGGTTCCGGTGGCTACACCTTC.

The chain combines TRBV5-6 with TRBJ1-6; D call uncertain. Germline CDR1 reads SGHDT; CDR2 reads YYEEEE. The CDR3 is 15 residues long. V lost 2 bases and J lost 6, with 12 bases in between. The CDR3 coding sequence is TGTGCCAGCAGCTTCCGTGGGTCGGGTAATTCACCCCTCCACTTT. It translates to CASSFRGSGNSPLHF.

The chain uses TRBV6-5 and TRBJ1-5; weak D call: TRBD1 (6 bases). V was clipped by 6 bases and J by 0 bases, with 12 bases between them. The length of the CDR3 is 15 residues. CDR1 and CDR2 (germline): MNHEY, SVGAGI. In DNA form, the CDR3 reads TGTGCCAGCAGCCCGGGACACAATAGCAATCAGCCCCAGCATTTT. It yields the protein CASSPGHNSNQPQHF.

V and J are TRBV7-2 and TRBJ2-5; D unresolved. The better agreement between TRBJ2-7 and the DNA end casts doubt on the J call. The CDR3 is 14 amino acids. In germline, CDR1 is SGHTA, CDR2 FQGNSA. CDR3 bases: TGTGCCAGCAGCTTCCTACGATTAACCTACGAGCAGTACTTC. It codes for CASSFLRLTYEQYF.

The chain recombines TRBV10-3 with TRBJ2-3; TRBD2 agrees at 8 bases. The CDR3 is 11 residues long. Germline V CDR1 and CDR2: ENHRY, SYGVKD. V was pared by 9 bases and J by 9 bases, with 5 bases of the junction left unmatched. The CDR3 protein is CAIGTSETQYF. CDR3 nucleotide sequence: TGTGCCATAGGGACTAGTGAAACGCAGTATTTT.

The chain employs TRBV29-1 and TRBJ2-7; 9 positions agree with TRBD1. CDR3 length equals 11 residues. V lost 7 bases to trimming and J lost 3 bases; unmatched junction nucleotides: 1. Germline V CDR1 and CDR2: SQVTM, ANQGSEA. This CDR3 is CSGGQGYEQYF. DNA for the CDR3: TGCAGCGGGGGACAGGGCTACGAGCAGTACTTC.

The chain uses TRBV5-5 and TRBJ1-2; D is unresolved. This CDR3 comprises 15 residues. V was cut by 2 bases and J by 3 bases, with 14 bases left in between. Germline lookup yields CDR1 SGHKS and CDR2 YYEKEE (reference sequence). As DNA, the CDR3 is TGTGCCAGCAGCTTCGGGTTTGGGGAGGACTATGGCTACACCTTC. Amino acids: CASSFGFGEDYGYTF. Full variable domain (remainder filled in from reference TRBV5-5 and TRBJ1-2): DAGVTQSPTHLIKTRGQQVTLRCSPISGHKSVSWYQQVLGQGPQFIFQYYEKEERGRGNFPDRFSARQFPNYSSELNVNALLLGDSALYLCASSFGFGEDYGYTFGSGTRLTVV.

This chain links TRBV6-6 with TRBJ1-5; the D gene is possibly TRBD1 (6 bases). CDR1 is MNHNY, CDR2 SVGAGI, per germline (reference sequence). With 0 bases removed from V and 5 bases from J, the gap between germline ends came to 14 bases. The CDR3 covers 16 residues. The CDR3 region is CASSYSGSRGDQPQHF. The CDR3 coding sequence is TGTGCCAGCAGTTACTCGGGGTCCAGGGGAGATCAGCCCCAGCATTTT.

Only one count was recorded for this clone. The chain combines TRBV27 with TRBJ2-3; 11 positions match TRBD2. Germline CDR1 reads MNHEY; CDR2 reads SMNVEV (reference sequence). CDR3 size: 15 residues. J lost 0 bases, V lost 5 bases, and 1 base had no gene match. DNA for the CDR3: TGTGCCAGCAGTCGACTAGCGGGGAGCACAGATACGCAGTATTTT. Translating it yields CASSRLAGSTDTQYF.

The chain employs TRBV30 and TRBJ2-7; no reliable D call. CDR3 length equals 11 residues. The germline V gene encodes CDR1 GTSNPN and CDR2 SVGIG (reference sequence). The V end was cut by 1 base, the J end by 6 bases, with 7 bases between. The CDR3 here is CAWSASGEQYF. As DNA, the CDR3 is TGTGCCTGGAGTGCATCGGGCGAGCAGTACTTC.

J is TRBJ2-2 and V is TRBV2; no firm D call. Trimming stripped 1 base from V and 0 bases from J, with 6 bases between. Looked up from germline, CDR1 is SNHLY and CDR2 is FYNNEI. CDR3 length equals 15 residues. The chain's CDR3 is CASSEVPSNTGELFF. The CDR3 DNA reads as TGTGCCAGCAGTGAAGTTCCGTCGAACACCGGGGAGCTGTTTTTT. Full variable domain (rest looked up from reference TRBV2 and TRBJ2-2): EPEVTQTPSHQVTQMGQEVILRCVPISNHLYFYWYRQILGQKVEFLVSFYNNEISEKSEIFDDQFSVERPDGSNFTLKIRSTKLEDSAMYFCASSEVPSNTGELFFGEGSRLTVL.

J is TRBJ1-1 and V is TRBV11-2; D unresolved. This CDR3 region has 12 residues. V was trimmed by 3 bases and J by 2 bases, leaving 4 bases between them. CDR1 and CDR2 from the germline V gene are SGHAT and FQNNGV. CDR3 bases: TGTGCCAGCAGCTTCCTTAACACTGAAGCTTTCTTT. Translation gives CASSFLNTEAFF. Full variable domain (outside the CDR3, taken from reference TRBV11-2 and TRBJ1-1): EAGVAQSPRYKIIEKRQSVAFWCNPISGHATLYWYQQILGQGPKLLIQFQNNGVVDDSQLPKDRFSAERLKGVDSTLKIQPAKLEDSAVYLCASSFLNTEAFFGQGTRLTVV.

The gene calls are TRBV6-1 and TRBJ2-7, with 8 bases aligning to TRBD2. The germline V gene has CDR1 MNHNS and CDR2 SASEGT. Trimming took 3 bases from V and 0 from J; bases not matched to a gene: 7. The length of the CDR3 is 16 residues. The CDR3 nucleotides read TGTGCCAGCAGTGAGCGGGAGGACGGAAACTCCTACGAGCAGTACTTC. This gives the protein CASSEREDGNSYEQYF.

This clone was detected once. The rearrangement uses TRBV27 and TRBJ1-1, with 7 bases matching TRBD1. The trim removed 8 bases at V and 0 bases at J, leaving 18 bases unmatched. The germline V gene has CDR1 MNHEY and CDR2 SMNVEV (reference sequence). This CDR3 spans 18 amino acids. The CDR3 protein is CASPVQEETGFLNTEAFF. The CDR3 DNA reads TGTGCCAGCCCCGTCCAAGAGGAGACAGGGTTTTTGAACACTGAAGCTTTCTTT.

This clone was found a few times. The rearrangement joins TRBV27 to TRBJ1-4; TRBD1 is a possible D gene (6 bases). The CDR3 loop spans 15 amino acids. V dropped 3 bases and J dropped 7 bases, with 15 bases sitting between them. Germline V CDR1 and CDR2: MNHEY, SMNVEV (reference sequence). This CDR3 reads CASSFIGQTGEKLFF. The CDR3 nucleotides are TGTGCCAGCAGTTTTATCGGACAGACCGGTGAAAAACTGTTTTTT. The whole variable domain, remainder taken from reference TRBV27 and TRBJ1-4, is EAQVTQNPRYLITVTGKKLTVTCSQNMNHEYMSWYRQDPGLGLRQIYYSMNVEVTDKGDVPEGYKVSRKEKRNFPLILESPSPNQTSLYFCASSFIGQTGEKLFFGSGTQLSVL.

This clone was detected only once. V usage is TRBV10-2 and J usage is TRBJ1-1, with 8 bases lining up with TRBD1. CDR3 length: 13 amino acids. The trim removed 7 bases at V and 2 bases at J, leaving 3 bases unmatched. The germline V gene has CDR1 WSHSY and CDR2 SAAADI. CDR3 bases: TGCGCCAGCAACCAGGGGGCTAACACTGAAGCTTTCTTT. Its translation is CASNQGANTEAFF.

The CDR3 protein is CSVVGGGSTGELFF. In DNA form, the CDR3 reads TGCAGCGTTGTAGGTGGGGGCAGCACCGGGGAGCTGTTTTTT. J is TRBJ2-2 and V is TRBV29-1; D may be TRBD1 (6 bases). The V gene's germline CDR1 is SQVTM and CDR2 ANQGSEA. The CDR3 runs 14 residues. V was cut by 4 bases and J by 4 bases, with 13 bases left in between.

This chain links TRBV19 with TRBJ1-2; TRBD1 agrees at 7 bases. The V gene's germline CDR1 is LNHDA and CDR2 SQIVND (reference sequence). The CDR3 spans 16 residues. The V gene end was trimmed by 5 bases and the J gene end by 8 bases; junction bases not matched to a gene: 17. Written as DNA, the CDR3 is TGTGCCAGTAGTCCGGACAGGCCACTAGCCCCTAGGGGCTACACCTTC. Translating it yields CASSPDRPLAPRGYTF.

This chain uses TRBV30 with TRBJ2-7, with D hard to call. V was cut by 0 bases and J by 5 bases, with 8 bases left in between. The V gene's germline CDR1 is GTSNPN and CDR2 SVGIG (reference sequence). CDR3 length: 12 residues. This CDR3 is CAWSVGRHEQYF. Here the CDR3 DNA reads TGTGCCTGGAGTGTTGGGCGCCACGAGCAGTACTTC.

The rearrangement joins TRBV6-5 to TRBJ1-2; a possible D gene is TRBD1 (6 bases). V was cut by 5 bases and J by 12 bases, with 16 bases left in between. CDR3 length: 12 amino acids. From germline, CDR1 is MNHEY and CDR2 SVGAGI. CDR3 in amino acids: CASSGTSLGNTF. CDR3 DNA sequence: TGTGCCAGCAGTGGGACATCCCTTGGAAACACCTTC.

This clone was counted only a few times. The chain has TRBV6-6 and TRBJ2-7, with 12 positions matching TRBD1. The CDR3 spans 16 residues. Trimming cost V 7 bases and J 9 bases; bases outside gene matches: 16. Germline CDR1 reads MNHNY; CDR2 reads SVGAGI (reference sequence). The DNA of the CDR3 is TGTGCCAGCAACCTAAGAGGGGGGACAGGGGGCGCCGGGCAGTACTTC. It translates to CASNLRGGTGGAGQYF.

The rearrangement joins TRBV7-9 to TRBJ2-7, with D possibly TRBD1 on 5 matching bases. Deletions cut 5 bases from V and 1 base from J, with 21 bases between. Germline CDR1 SEHNR, CDR2 FQNEAQ (reference sequence). CDR3 length: 17 residues. As DNA, the CDR3 is TGTGCCAGCAGCCGTTCTTCTTTCGAGACAGATTCCTACGAGCAGTACTTC. Translation: CASSRSSFETDSYEQYF. Combining the CDR3 with reference TRBV7-9 and TRBJ2-7 gives the whole variable domain DTGVSQNPRHKITKRGQNVTFRCDPISEHNRLYWYRQTLGQGPEFLTYFQNEAQLEKSRLLSDRFSAERPKGSFSTLEIQRTEQGDSAMYLCASSRSSFETDSYEQYFGPGTRLTVT.

This chain links TRBV6-5 with TRBJ1-1; 8 nucleotides align to TRBD1. Trimming took 5 bases from V and 1 from J; bases not matched to a gene: 3. Germline CDR1 reads MNHEY; CDR2 reads SVGAGI. CDR3 length equals 14 residues. Here the CDR3 DNA reads TGTGCCAGCAGTGTGACAGGGGAGAACACTGAAGCTTTCTTT. Protein sequence: CASSVTGENTEAFF.

This chain joins TRBV14 and TRBJ1-2, with 7 bases that match TRBD1. The CDR3 extends over 15 amino acids. Germline values: CDR1 SGHDN, CDR2 FVKESK. Trimming at V came to 0 bases and at J to 5 bases, leaving 6 bases not matched to a gene. CDR3 amino acids: CASSQDRGQLYGYTF. Written as DNA, the CDR3 is TGTGCCAGCAGCCAAGATCGGGGACAGTTATATGGCTACACCTTC. The full variable domain, completed using reference TRBV14 and TRBJ1-2, is EAGVTQFPSHSVIEKGQTVTLRCDPISGHDNLYWYRRVMGKEIKFLLHFVKESKQDESGMPNNRFLAERTGGTYSTLKVQPAELEDSGVYFCASSQDRGQLYGYTFGSGTRLTVV.

The chain has TRBV29-1 and TRBJ1-2, with a possible D match to TRBD1 (6 bases). Trimming removed 5 bases at V and 2 bases at J, with 21 bases between. The CDR3 spans 16 residues. Per germline, CDR1 SQVTM and CDR2 ANQGSEA. CDR3 sequence reads: CSVPGALLQVNYGYTF. DNA of the CDR3: TGCAGCGTTCCAGGGGCCCTTCTCCAAGTCAACTATGGCTACACCTTC. Filled out from reference TRBV29-1 and TRBJ1-2, the complete variable domain reads SAVISQKPSRDICQRGTSLTIQCQVDSQVTMMFWYRQQPGQSLTLIATANQGSEATYESGFVIDKFPISRPNLTFSTLTVSNMSPEDSSIYLCSVPGALLQVNYGYTFGSGTRLTVV.

This clone came up once. V and J are TRBV6-1 and TRBJ2-3; TRBD2 agrees at 8 bases. The V gene end was trimmed by 2 bases and the J gene end by 0 bases; junction bases not matched to a gene: 4. The CDR3 totals 16 residues. CDR1 is MNHNS and CDR2 is SASEGT in the germline V gene. CDR3 residues: CASSEYGGASTDTQYF. In DNA form, the CDR3 reads TGTGCCAGCAGTGAATACGGGGGGGCAAGCACAGATACGCAGTATTTT.